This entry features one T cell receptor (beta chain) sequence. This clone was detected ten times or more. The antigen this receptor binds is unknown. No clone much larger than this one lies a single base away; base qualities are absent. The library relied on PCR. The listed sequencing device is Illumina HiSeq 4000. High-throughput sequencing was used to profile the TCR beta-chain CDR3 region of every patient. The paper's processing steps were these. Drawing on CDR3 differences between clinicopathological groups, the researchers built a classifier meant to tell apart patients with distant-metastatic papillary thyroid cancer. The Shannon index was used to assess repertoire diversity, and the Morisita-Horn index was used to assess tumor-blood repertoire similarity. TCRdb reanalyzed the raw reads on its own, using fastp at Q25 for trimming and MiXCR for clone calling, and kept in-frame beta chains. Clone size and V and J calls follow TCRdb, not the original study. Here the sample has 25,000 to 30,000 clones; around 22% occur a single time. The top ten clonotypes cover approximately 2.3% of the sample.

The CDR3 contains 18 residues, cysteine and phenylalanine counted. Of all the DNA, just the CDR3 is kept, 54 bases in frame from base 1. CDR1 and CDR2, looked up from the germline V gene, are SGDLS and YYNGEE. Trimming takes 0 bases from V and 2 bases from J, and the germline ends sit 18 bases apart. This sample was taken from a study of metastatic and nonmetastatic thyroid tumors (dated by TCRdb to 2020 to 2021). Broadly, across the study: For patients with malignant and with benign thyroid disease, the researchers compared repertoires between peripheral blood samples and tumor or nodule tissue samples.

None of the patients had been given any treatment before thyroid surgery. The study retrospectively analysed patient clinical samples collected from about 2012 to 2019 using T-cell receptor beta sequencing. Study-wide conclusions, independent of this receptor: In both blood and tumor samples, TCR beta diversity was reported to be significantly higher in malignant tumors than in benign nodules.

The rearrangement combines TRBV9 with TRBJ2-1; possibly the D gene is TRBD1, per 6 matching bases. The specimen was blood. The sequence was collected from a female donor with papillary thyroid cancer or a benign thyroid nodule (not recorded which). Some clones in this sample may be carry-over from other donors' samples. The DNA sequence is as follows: TGTGCCAGCAGCGTAGGGTCCAACCCGACAGGCCCCTACAATGAGCAGTTCTTC. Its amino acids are CASSVGSNPTGPYNEQFF.